This record looks at one TCR beta chain sequence and its context. The antigen it recognizes is unknown. The record has no base qualities; no much larger clone is one base away. The library was obtained by 5' RACE. Sequencing took place on an Illumina HiSeq 2000. A universal primer binding site was added through template switching, and the final cDNA carried a unique molecular identifier so that TCR cDNA molecules could be counted accurately. Specific primers in the conserved constant-segment region were used to synthesize first-strand cDNA for the TCR alpha and beta chains. To control for contamination, every cDNA library was double barcoded, receiving both a SMART-Mk sample barcode and Illumina barcodes. TruSeq adapter sequences along with Illumina sample barcodes were introduced in two successive PCR steps. The Illumina HiSeq platform was used with custom primers to sequence TCR alpha and beta cDNA libraries. On the authors' methods: Raw reads were processed with MiGEC to extract unique molecular identifiers, and MiXCR was used to determine CDR3 positions. For each individual, recombination models were inferred using an EM algorithm with the repgenHMM and IGoR tools. The tcR package in R was used for shared clonotype analysis, with sharing normalized by the product of cloneset sizes. Out-of-frame nonproductive sequences were analyzed to study raw recombination free of thymic and clonal selection effects. TCRdb reworked the public reads: Q25 trimming with fastp, MiXCR clone assembly, productive beta chains retained. Rows with one shared CDR3 protein collapse into an entry with the most common genes and DNA. These V and J calls are TCRdb output, not the study's own analysis. This sample holds about 810,000 distinct CDR3 sequences; 9% to 15% were observed only once. Clones ranked in the top ten supply around 1.5% of the sample.

The data were taken from a study of identical twins (dated by TCRdb to about 2016). With regard to the full study: TCR alpha and beta repertoires from monozygotic twins, unrelated adults of various ages and cord blood were deep-sequenced to test whether fetal clonotypes persist. To rule out contamination, replicate twin experiments were performed at different times with different library preparation protocols.

On the study overall, not on this receptor specifically: Abundant cord blood beta clonotypes carried fewer insertions; young adult naive repertoires showed a weaker similar trend, while memory repertoires showed none. A weaker excess of twin sharing was found in beta out-of-frame sequences because the signal-to-noise ratio was lowered by fewer shared sequences. Zero-insertion analyses could be partly confounded by invariant T cells such as MAIT and iNKT, although diverse VJ usage argued against such confounding for most clonotypes. In monozygotic twins, out-of-frame TCR alpha sharing was systematically underestimated by recombination models, although the models agreed with sharing between unrelated individuals. Conclusions relied on cross-sectional statistical analysis, since the same donors could not be followed over many years. Compared with coincidental sharing between unrelated individuals, out-of-frame TCR alpha sequences shared between twins showed an excess of sequences with low generation probability.

From cysteine to phenylalanine, the CDR3 is 15 amino acids long. CDR3 DNA only is kept here, 45 bases in frame from base 1. The junction shows trimming of 6 bases on V and 4 bases on J, plus 18 bases between the germline ends. Looking up the germline V gene yields CDR1 MNHNS and CDR2 SASEGT. Every donor in the study was a healthy Caucasian. The twin cohort comprised three pairs of female monozygotic twins, all aged roughly 18 to 30 years. RNA for TCR libraries was isolated from peripheral blood mononuclear cells. The data were also submitted as part of a second study, on yellow fever vaccine responses in identical twins. That second publication adds: The authors reported that the T cell response to vaccination in identical twins appeared partly convergent and partly personalized. In identical twins, the study followed T cell clones that responded to the vaccine with precision.

The rearrangement combines TRBV6-1 with TRBJ1-1; matching of 6 bases hints at TRBD1 as the D gene. The clonotype was recovered from a woman between 18 and 29 years old in good health. Sequencing used PBMCs. The CDR3 sequence is CASSPRQGLFTEAFF. The bases are TGTGCCAGCAGCCCGAGGCAGGGGCTTTTCACTGAAGCTTTCTTT.